Reported below is one T cell receptor beta chain. Its antigen has not been determined. No clone much larger than this one lies a single base away; base qualities are absent. The CDR3 numbers 12 residues from cysteine through phenylalanine. Of all the DNA, just the CDR3 is kept, 36 bases in frame from base 1. CDR1 and CDR2 were assigned from the germline V gene (reference sequence) as GTSNPN and SVGIG. V ends up 5 bases short and J 1 base short, with an unmatched junction base count of 0. Collaborating institutions collected whole blood in K2EDTA tubes following their own protocols. For TCRbeta analysis, collaborators shipped samples as frozen whole blood, isolated PBMCs, or DNA extracted from either of those sample types. These data are taken from a study of blood T cell repertoires in COVID-19 (dated by TCRdb to the early 2020s). General notes on the study: The collaborator samples originated in the United States, Italy and Spain and spanned the acute and convalescent phases of COVID-19. The prospective study material was composed of cDNA or gDNA derived from T cells, B-cell-depleted T cells, or PBMCs. The dataset comprised deeply sampled blood TCRbeta repertoires from subjects exposed to, actively infected with, or recovered from COVID-19. A freely available public database, intended as a resource for researchers studying the immune response to SARS-CoV-2, is where the repertoires were released. Samples were obtained from the ongoing ImmuneRACE study (first 160 participants) and from 950 to 1,500 subjects provided by 6 global collaborators. A de-identified subject ID, COVID-19 status, age in years and sex were almost always included in the sample metadata. HLA class I and class II types, where available, came from metadata supplied by the sample provider rather than from assay-based typing. Here is what the overall study found, with its caveats: Clinical and demographic metadata were provided uncurated, with the amount varying by source and participant.

The immunoSEQ Assay, a bias-controlled multiplex PCR, was used to amplify TCRbeta CDR3 regions from genomic DNA. The authors processed their data as follows. Within the assay, amplification of reference gene primers was used to estimate how many nucleated cells each sample contained. To quantify the absolute abundance of each unique TCRbeta CDR3 rearrangement, sequence reads were collapsed and filtered. For each sample, productive Simpson clonality was calculated as the square root of Simpson's diversity index over productive rearrangements. TCRdb stores this immuneACCESS table with in-frame sequences only. Part of the clones is absent; in the studies checked, under half of the shortfall reflects unresolved V genes, and no reason is known for the rest. That table supplies the V and J calls and clone size; D and trimming were determined from the DNA. The sample table lists approximately 110,000 clones, roughly 80% of them with a count of one. The biggest ten clones account for just under 20% of the sample.

The chain was built from TRBV30 and TRBJ1-1, with 8 central nucleotides matching TRBD1. The sequence was collected from a woman in her sixties or seventies with acute or convalescent COVID-19. The sequenced sample consisted of peripheral blood. The nucleotides are TGTGCCTGGGGACAGGGGAACACTGAAGCTTTCTTT. This yields the protein CAWGQGNTEAFF.